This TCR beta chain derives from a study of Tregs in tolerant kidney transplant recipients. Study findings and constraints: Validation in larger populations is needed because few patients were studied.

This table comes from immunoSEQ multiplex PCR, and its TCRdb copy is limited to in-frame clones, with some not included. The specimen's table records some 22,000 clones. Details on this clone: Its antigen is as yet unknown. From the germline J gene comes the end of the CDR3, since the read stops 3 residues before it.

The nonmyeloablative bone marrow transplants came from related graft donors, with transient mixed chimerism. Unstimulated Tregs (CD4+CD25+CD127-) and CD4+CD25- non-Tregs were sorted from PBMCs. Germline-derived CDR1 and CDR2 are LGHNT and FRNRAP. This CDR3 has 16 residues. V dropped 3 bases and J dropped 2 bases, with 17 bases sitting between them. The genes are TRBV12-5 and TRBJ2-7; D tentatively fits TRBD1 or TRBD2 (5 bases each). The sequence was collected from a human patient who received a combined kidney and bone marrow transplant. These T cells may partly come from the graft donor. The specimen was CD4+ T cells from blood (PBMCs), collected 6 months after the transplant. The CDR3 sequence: CASGLGARERPYEQYF. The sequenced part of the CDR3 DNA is TGTGCTAGTGGTTTAGGGGCCAGGGAGAGGCCCTACGAG.